This T cell receptor beta chain was identified during a study of T cell responses to AZD1222 COVID-19 vaccine. Assay used: immunoSEQ multiplex PCR; TCRdb lists only in-frame clones, some missing. Seen here are more than 60,000 clones, roughly 87% observed once, and the top ten hold roughly 24%. This sequence originates from an adult in good health. Sequenced here: peripheral blood, sampled on day 0 of AZD1222 vaccination.

The CDR3 bases are TGTGCCAGCAGTGTTTCGGGTGGCGGTAGTGGCTACACCTTC. Its protein product is CASSVSGGGSGYTF. The chain is built from TRBV6-4 and TRBJ1-2; no reliable D call. There are 14 residues in the CDR3. The V end was cut by 4 bases, the J end by 7 bases, with 16 bases between. In germline, CDR1 is MRHNA, CDR2 SNTAGT.